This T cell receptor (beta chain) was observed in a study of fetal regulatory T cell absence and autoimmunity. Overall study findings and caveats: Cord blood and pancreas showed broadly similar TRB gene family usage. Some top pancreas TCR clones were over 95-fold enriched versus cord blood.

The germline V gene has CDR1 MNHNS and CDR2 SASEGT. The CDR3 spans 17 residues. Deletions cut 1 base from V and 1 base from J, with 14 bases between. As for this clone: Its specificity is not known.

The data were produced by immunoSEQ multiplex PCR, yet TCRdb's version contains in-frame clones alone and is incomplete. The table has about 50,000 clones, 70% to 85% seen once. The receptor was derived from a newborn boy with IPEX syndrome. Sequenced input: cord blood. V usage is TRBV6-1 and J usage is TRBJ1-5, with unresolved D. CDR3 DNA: TGTGCCAGCAGTGAAGGGTCAGGTTGGGGAAGCAATCAGCCCCAGCATTTT. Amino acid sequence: CASSEGSGWGSNQPQHF.